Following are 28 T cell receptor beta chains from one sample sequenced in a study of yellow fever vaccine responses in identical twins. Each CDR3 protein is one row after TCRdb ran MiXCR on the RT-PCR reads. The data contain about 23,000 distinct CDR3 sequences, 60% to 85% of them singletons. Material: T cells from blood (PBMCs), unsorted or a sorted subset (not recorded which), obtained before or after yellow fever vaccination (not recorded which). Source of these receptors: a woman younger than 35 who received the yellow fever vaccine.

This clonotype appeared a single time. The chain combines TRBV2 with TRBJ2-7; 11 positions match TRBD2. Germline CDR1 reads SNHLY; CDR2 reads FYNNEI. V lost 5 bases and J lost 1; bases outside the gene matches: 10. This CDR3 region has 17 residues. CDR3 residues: CASSSSVGLAVSYEQYF. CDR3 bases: TGTGCCAGCAGTTCCTCGGTGGGACTAGCGGTATCCTACGAGCAGTACTTC.

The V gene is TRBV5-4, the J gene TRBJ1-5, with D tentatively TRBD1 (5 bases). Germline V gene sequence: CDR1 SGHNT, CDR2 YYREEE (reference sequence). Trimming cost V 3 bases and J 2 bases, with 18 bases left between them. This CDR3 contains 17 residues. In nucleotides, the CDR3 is TGTGCCAGCAGCTGGGTCGACAGTTACTTTTGCAATCAGCCCCAGCATTTT. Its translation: CASSWVDSYFCNQPQHF.

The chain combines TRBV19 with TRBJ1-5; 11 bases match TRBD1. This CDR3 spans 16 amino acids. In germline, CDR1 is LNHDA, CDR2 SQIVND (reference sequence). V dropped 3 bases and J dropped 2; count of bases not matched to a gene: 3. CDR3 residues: CASSILGQGGNQPQHF. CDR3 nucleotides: TGTGCCAGTAGTATCCTGGGACAGGGGGGCAATCAGCCCCAGCATTTT.

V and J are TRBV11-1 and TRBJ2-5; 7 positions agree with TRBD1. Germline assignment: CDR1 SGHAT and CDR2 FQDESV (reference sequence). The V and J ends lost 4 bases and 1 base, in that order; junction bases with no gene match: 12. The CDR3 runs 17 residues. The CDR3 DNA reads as TGTGCCAGCAGCTCTACACGGACAGGAGAAATCCAAGAGACCCAGTACTTC. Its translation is CASSSTRTGEIQETQYF.

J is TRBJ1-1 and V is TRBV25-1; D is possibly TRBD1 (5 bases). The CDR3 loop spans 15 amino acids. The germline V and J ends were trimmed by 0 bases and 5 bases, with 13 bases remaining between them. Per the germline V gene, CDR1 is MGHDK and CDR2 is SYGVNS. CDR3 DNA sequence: TGTGCCAGCAGTGAATATAGGGGTTCAGCGACTGAAGCTTTCTTT. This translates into CASSEYRGSATEAFF.

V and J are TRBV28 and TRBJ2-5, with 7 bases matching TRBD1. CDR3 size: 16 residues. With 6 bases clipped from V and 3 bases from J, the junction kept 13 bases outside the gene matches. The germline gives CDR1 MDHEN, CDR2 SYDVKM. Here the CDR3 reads CASSLAGTANKETQYF. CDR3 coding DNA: TGTGCCAGCAGCCTCGCCGGGACAGCGAACAAAGAGACCCAGTACTTC.

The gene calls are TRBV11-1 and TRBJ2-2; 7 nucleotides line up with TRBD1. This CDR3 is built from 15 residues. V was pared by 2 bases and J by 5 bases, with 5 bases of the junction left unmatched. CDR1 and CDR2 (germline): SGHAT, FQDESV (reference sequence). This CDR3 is CASSLRDRVTGELFF. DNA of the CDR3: TGTGCCAGCAGCTTAAGAGACAGGGTAACCGGGGAGCTGTTTTTT.

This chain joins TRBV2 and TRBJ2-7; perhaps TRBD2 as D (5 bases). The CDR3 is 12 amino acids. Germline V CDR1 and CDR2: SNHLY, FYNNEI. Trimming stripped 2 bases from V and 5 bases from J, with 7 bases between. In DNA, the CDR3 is TGTGCCAGCAGTGAAAGGAGGAACGAGCAGTACGTC. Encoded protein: CASSERRNEQYV.

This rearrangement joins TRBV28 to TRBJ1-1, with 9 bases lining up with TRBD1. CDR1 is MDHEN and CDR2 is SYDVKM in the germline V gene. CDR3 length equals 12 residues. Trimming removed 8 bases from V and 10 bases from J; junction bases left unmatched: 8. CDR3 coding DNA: TGTGCCAGCCTCAGGGGACAGGGTCGAGCTTTCTTT. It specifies CASLRGQGRAFF.

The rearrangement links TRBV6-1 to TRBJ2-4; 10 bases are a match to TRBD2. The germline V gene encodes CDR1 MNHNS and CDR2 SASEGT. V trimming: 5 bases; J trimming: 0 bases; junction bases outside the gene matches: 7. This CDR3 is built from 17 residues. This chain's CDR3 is CASSKSPSGRAKNIQYF. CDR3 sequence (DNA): TGTGCCAGCAGTAAATCCCCTAGCGGGAGAGCCAAAAACATTCAGTACTTC.

The CDR3 region is CASSDTVLQETQYF. The CDR3 DNA is TGTGCCAGCAGTGATACAGTCCTACAAGAGACCCAGTACTTC. The rearrangement joins TRBV6-1 to TRBJ2-5; D is unresolved. This CDR3 has 14 amino acids. V dropped 3 bases and J dropped 2 bases, with 10 bases sitting between them. Germline CDR1 and CDR2: MNHNS and SASEGT.

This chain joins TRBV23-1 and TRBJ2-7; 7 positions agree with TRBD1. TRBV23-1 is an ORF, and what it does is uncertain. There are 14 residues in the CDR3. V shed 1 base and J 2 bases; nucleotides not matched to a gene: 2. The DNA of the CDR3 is TGCGCCAGCAGTCAATGGGGACAGACCTACGAGCAGTACTTC. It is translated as CASSQWGQTYEQYF.

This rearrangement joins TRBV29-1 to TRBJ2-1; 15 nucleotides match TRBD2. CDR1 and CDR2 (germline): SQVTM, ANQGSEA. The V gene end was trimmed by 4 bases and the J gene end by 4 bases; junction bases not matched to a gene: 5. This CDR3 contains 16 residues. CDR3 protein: CSVVPGLAGGYNEQFF. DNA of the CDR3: TGCAGCGTTGTCCCCGGACTAGCGGGAGGGTACAATGAGCAGTTCTTC.

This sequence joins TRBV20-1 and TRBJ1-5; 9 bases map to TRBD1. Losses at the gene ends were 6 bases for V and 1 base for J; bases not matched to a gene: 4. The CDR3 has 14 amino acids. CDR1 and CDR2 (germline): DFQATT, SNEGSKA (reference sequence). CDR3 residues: CSAPDRGSNQPQHF. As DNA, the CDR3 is TGCAGTGCGCCGGACAGGGGAAGCAATCAGCCCCAGCATTTT.

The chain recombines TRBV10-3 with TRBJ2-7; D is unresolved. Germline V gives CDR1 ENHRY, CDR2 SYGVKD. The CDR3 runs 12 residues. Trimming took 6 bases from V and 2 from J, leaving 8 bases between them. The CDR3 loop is CAISEEAYEQYF. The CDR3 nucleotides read TGTGCCATCAGCGAAGAGGCCTACGAGCAGTACTTC.

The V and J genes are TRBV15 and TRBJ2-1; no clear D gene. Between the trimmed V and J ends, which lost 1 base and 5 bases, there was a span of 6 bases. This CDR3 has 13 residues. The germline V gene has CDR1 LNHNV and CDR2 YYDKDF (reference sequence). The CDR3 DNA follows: TGTGCCACCAGCAGAGGACGGAACAATGAGCAGTTCTTC. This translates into CATSRGRNNEQFF.

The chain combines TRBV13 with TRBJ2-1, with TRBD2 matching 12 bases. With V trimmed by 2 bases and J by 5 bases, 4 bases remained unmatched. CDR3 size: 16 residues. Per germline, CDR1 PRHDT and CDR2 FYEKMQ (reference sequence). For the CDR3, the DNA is TGTGCCAGCAGCTTAAGGCCTAGCGGGAGGGACAATGAGCAGTTCTTC. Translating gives CASSLRPSGRDNEQFF.

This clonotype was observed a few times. In DNA form, the CDR3 reads TGTGCCAGCAGCGCCGTCGGGACGCATCAAGAGACCCAGTACTTC. Its protein product is CASSAVGTHQETQYF. The chain carries TRBV13 and TRBJ2-5; D is tentatively TRBD1 or TRBD2 (5 bases each). Germline CDR1 reads PRHDT; CDR2 reads FYEKMQ (reference sequence). This CDR3 region has 15 residues. Trimming cost V 5 bases and J 2 bases, with 15 bases left between them.

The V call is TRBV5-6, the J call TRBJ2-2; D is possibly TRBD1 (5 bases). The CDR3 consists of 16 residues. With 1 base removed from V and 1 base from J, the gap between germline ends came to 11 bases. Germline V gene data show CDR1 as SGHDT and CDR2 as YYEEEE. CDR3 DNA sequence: TGTGCCAGCAGCTTGTTTGCGACAGAGAACACCGGGGAGCTGTTTTTT. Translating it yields CASSLFATENTGELFF.

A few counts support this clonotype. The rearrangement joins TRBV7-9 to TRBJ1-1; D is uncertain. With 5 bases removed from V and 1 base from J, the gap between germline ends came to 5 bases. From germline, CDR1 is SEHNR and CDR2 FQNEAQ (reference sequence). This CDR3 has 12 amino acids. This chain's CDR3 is CASSPWNTEAFF. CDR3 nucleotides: TGTGCCAGCAGCCCGTGGAACACTGAAGCTTTCTTT. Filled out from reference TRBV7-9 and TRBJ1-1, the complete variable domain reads DTGVSQNPRHKITKRGQNVTFRCDPISEHNRLYWYRQTLGQGPEFLTYFQNEAQLEKSRLLSDRFSAERPKGSFSTLEIQRTEQGDSAMYLCASSPWNTEAFFGQGTRLTVV.

In nucleotides, the CDR3 is TGTGCCAGCAGCTTTCAGGGATTCTCTGGAAACACCATATATTTT. This gives the protein CASSFQGFSGNTIYF. This chain uses TRBV7-2 with TRBJ1-3; TRBD1 is a possible D gene (5 bases). This CDR3 contains 15 residues. With 3 bases removed from V and 0 bases from J, the gap between germline ends came to 9 bases. CDR1 SGHTA and CDR2 FQGNSA come from the germline V gene.

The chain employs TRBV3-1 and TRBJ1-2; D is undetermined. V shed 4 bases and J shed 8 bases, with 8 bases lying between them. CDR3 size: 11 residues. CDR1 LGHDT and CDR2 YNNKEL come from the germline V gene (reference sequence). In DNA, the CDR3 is TGTGCCAGCAGCCGGAAGGAGGGCTACACCTTC. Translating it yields CASSRKEGYTF.

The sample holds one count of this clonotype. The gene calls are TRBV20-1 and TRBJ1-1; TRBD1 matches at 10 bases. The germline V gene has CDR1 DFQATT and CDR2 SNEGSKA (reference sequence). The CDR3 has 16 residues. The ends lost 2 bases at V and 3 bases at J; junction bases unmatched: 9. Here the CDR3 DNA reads TGCAGTGCTAGACGTCCCGGGACAGGGGCAGACACTGAAGCTTTCTTT. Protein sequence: CSARRPGTGADTEAFF.

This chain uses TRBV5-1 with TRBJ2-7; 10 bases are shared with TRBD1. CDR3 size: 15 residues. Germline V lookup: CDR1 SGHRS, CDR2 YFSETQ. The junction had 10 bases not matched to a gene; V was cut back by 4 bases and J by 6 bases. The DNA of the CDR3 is TGCGCCAGCAGCCGTATCGGGACAGGGGTACGCGAGCAGTACTTC. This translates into CASSRIGTGVREQYF.

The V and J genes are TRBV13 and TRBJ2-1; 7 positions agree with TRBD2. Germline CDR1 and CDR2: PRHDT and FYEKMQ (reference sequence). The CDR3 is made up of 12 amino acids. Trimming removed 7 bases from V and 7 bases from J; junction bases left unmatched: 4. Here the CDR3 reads CASTAGVNEQFF. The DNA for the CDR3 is TGTGCCAGCACCGCGGGAGTAAATGAGCAGTTCTTC.

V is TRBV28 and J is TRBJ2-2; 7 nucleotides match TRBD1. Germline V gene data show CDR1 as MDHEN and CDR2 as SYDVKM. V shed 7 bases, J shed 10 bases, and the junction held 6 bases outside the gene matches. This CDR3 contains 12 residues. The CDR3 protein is CASTTGAKELFF. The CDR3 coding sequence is TGTGCCAGCACAACAGGGGCTAAGGAGCTGTTTTTT. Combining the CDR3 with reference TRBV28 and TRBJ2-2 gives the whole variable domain DVKVTQSSRYLVKRTGEKVFLECVQDMDHENMFWYRQDPGLGLRLIYFSYDVKMKEKGDIPEGYSVSREKKERFSLILESASTNQTSMYLCASTTGAKELFFGEGSRLTVL.

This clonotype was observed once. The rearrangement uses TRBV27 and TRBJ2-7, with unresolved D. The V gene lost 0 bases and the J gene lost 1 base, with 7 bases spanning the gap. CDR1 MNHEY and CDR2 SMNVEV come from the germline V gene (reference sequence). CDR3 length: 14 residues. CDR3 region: CASSLSLGSYEQYF. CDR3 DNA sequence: TGTGCCAGCAGTTTATCTCTAGGTTCCTACGAGCAGTACTTC.

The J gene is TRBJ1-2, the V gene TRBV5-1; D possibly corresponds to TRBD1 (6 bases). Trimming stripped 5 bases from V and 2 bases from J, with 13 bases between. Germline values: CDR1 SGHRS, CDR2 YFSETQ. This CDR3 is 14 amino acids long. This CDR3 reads CASRRRGGNYGYTF. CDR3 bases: TGCGCCAGCAGACGACGGGGGGGCAACTATGGCTACACCTTC.